This T cell receptor (beta chain) came from a study of blood T cell repertoires in COVID-19. Overall study context: Samples came from the United States, Italy and Spain, spanning acute and convalescent COVID-19.

This CDR3 has 14 amino acids. Germline assignment: CDR1 MNHEY and CDR2 SMNVEV (reference sequence). Deletions cut 2 bases from V and 3 bases from J, with 10 bases between. TCRdb's copy holds only in-frame clones and misses some; the assay was immunoSEQ multiplex PCR. The repertoire holds 270,000 or so clones, with 81% as singletons. V gene TRBV27 combines with J gene TRBJ1-1; possible D gene TRBD1, 6 bases. This clonotype was sampled from a woman between 55 and 75 years old with active or convalescent COVID-19. The specimen was peripheral blood. This chain's CDR3 is CASSLQGLDTEAFF. In DNA, the CDR3 is TGTGCCAGCAGTTTACAGGGGCTAGACACTGAAGCTTTCTTT.